This paragraph covers one T cell receptor beta chain sequence. Only in-frame clones appear in the TCRdb table, and some are missing; sequencing was by immunoSEQ multiplex PCR. The data contain around 270,000 clones, around nine tenths of them singletons. This record belongs to a study of blood T cell repertoires in COVID-19. Study information: Donors in the United States, Italy and Spain gave samples during acute or convalescent COVID-19. Sources were T cells, B-cell-depleted T cells, or PBMCs; the material itself was cDNA or gDNA.

V gave up 4 bases and J gave up 7 bases; unmatched junction bases: 8. This CDR3 region has 16 residues. Looked up from germline, CDR1 is LGHDT and CDR2 is YNNKEL (reference sequence). J is TRBJ2-2 and V is TRBV3-1 (or the pseudogene TRBV3-2), with 11 bases matching TRBD2. The sequenced material came from peripheral blood. The clonotype comes from a woman aged 55-70 years with COVID-19, enrolled during active disease. The CDR3: CASSPQTSGAHGELFF. The CDR3 DNA follows: TGTGCCAGCAGCCCCCAGACTAGCGGGGCACACGGGGAGCTGTTTTTT.